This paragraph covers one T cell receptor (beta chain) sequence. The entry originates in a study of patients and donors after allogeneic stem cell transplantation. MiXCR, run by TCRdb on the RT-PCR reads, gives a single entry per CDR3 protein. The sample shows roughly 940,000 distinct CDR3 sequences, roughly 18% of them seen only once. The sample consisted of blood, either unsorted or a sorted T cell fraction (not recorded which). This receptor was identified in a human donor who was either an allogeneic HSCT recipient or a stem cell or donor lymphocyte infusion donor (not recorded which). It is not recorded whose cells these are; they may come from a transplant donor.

CDR3 loop: CASSLMSRGYYNEQFF. The CDR3 DNA is TGTGCCAGCAGCTTAATGTCGCGGGGGTATTACAATGAGCAGTTCTTC. The chain uses TRBV7-3 and TRBJ2-1, with 7 positions matching TRBD2. The CDR3 is made up of 16 amino acids. Germline CDR1 SGHTA, CDR2 FQGTGA. Trimming took 1 base from V and 4 from J; bases not matched to a gene: 7.